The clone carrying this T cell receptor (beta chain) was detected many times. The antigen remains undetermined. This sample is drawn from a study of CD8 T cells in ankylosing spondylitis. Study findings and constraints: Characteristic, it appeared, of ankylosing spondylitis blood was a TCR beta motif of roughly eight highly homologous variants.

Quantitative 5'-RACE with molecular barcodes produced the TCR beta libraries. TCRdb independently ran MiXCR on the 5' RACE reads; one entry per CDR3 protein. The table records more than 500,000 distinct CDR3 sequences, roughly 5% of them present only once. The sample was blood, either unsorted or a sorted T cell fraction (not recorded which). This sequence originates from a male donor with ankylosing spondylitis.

The CDR3 region is CASSFRGVQETQYF. DNA for the CDR3: TGTGCCAGCAGTTTCCGCGGGGTCCAAGAGACCCAGTACTTC. The chain joins TRBV12-3 or TRBV12-4 to TRBJ2-5; perhaps TRBD2 as D (6 bases). V shed 3 bases and J shed 1 base, with 9 bases lying between them. This CDR3 is 14 amino acids long.